This is a list of T cell receptor beta chains from one sample in a study of T cell repertoires in cytomegalovirus infection. TCRdb re-derived calls from the reads in MiXCR, one entry per CDR3 protein. There are 380,000 or so distinct CDR3 sequences in the sample; roughly 34% occur only once, and roughly 14% lies in the top ten. The antigens for these receptors are not known. The source material was cultured PBMCs, sampled from culture after CMV antigen stimulation. The receptors originated from a human donor in good health (CMV status not recorded). Some clones in this sample may be carry-over from other donors' samples. Each CDR3 is given with its conserved first and last residue. The D gene is left open where the match is weak. Expanded clones get a size class; other rows say once, few or many, or leave the size out.

J: TRBJ1-2
V: TRBV11-3
D: -
size: -
DNA: TGTGCCAGCAGCCCAGCCGGGAGATCCTATGGCTACACCTTC
CDR3: CASSPAGRSYGYTF

J: TRBJ2-7
V: TRBV25-1
D: -
size: -
DNA: TGTGCCAGCAGTGTATCCAGAGGTTACTACGAGCAGTACTTC
CDR3: CASSVSRGYYEQYF

J: TRBJ1-1
V: TRBV4-1
D: -
size: -
DNA: TGCGCCAGCAGCCAGGGATACACTTACACTGAAGCTTTCTTT
CDR3: CASSQGYTYTEAFF

J: TRBJ1-6
V: TRBV6-2/TRBV6-3
D: -
size: few
DNA: TGTGCCAGCAGTTCGACAGCGTTTTCACCCCTCCACTTT
CDR3: CASSSTAFSPLHF

J: TRBJ1-1
V: TRBV29-1
D: -
size: -
DNA: TGCAGCGTCTGCATTCAGAGGGACACTGAAGCTTTCTTT
CDR3: CSVCIQRDTEAFF

J: TRBJ1-2
V: TRBV28
D: -
size: once
DNA: TGTGCCACCTCCACTCGGGCCAACTATGGCTACACCTTC
CDR3: CATSTRANYGYTF

J: TRBJ1-6
V: TRBV6-6
D: -
size: few
DNA: TGTGCCAGCAGTTCAGTCCCACGCGTAACAGATAATTCACCCCTCCACTTT
CDR3: CASSSVPRVTDNSPLHF

J: TRBJ2-3
V: TRBV5-1
D: -
size: many
DNA: TGCGCCAGCAGCCCCGACAGGGATACGCAGTATTTT
CDR3: CASSPDRDTQYF

J: TRBJ2-7
V: TRBV10-3
D: -
size: -
DNA: TGTGCCATCAGTGACTGCTACGAGCAGTACTTC
CDR3: CAISDCYEQYF

J: TRBJ1-4
V: TRBV28
D: -
size: -
DNA: TGTGCCAGCAGTTCCCGTCCCGGGACGCTACCAGGGAGTGAAAAACTGTTTTTT
CDR3: CASSSRPGTLPGSEKLFF

J: TRBJ2-1
V: TRBV11-3
D: -
size: few
DNA: TGTGCCAGCACTCACCCAGGCGGGCACAATGAGCAGTTCTTC
CDR3: CASTHPGGHNEQFF

J: TRBJ1-2
V: TRBV30
D: -
size: few
DNA: TGTGCCTGGACGCATCATAGTTTATATGGCTACACCTTC
CDR3: CAWTHHSLYGYTF

J: TRBJ2-1
V: TRBV4-3
D: TRBD2
size: -
DNA: TGCGCCAGCAGCCAAGGCGGGACTAGCGGACGGAGGGGTGAGCAGTTCTTC
CDR3: CASSQGGTSGRRGEQFF

J: TRBJ2-3
V: TRBV5-4
D: -
size: once
DNA: TGTGCCAGCAGCCCAACCCTTTTTGGCAGAGGCGCAGATACGCAGTATTTT
CDR3: CASSPTLFGRGADTQYF

J: TRBJ1-2
V: TRBV30
D: -
size: -
DNA: TGTGCCTGGGGGGATGTTGCTGGCTACACCTTC
CDR3: CAWGDVAGYTF

J: TRBJ2-7
V: TRBV4-3
D: -
size: few
DNA: TGCGCCAGCAGCCAAGCCCCGGGCGGCTACGAGCAGTACTTC
CDR3: CASSQAPGGYEQYF

J: TRBJ1-1
V: TRBV7-6
D: -
size: -
DNA: TGTGCCAGCAGCTCCGGTCCGGCGGAGAACACTGAAGCTTTCTTT
CDR3: CASSSGPAENTEAFF

J: TRBJ1-5
V: TRBV24-1
D: TRBD1
size: -
DNA: TGTGCCACCAGTGACGCCGGGACAGCAAATCAGCCCCAGCATTTT
CDR3: CATSDAGTANQPQHF

J: TRBJ2-1
V: TRBV7-3
D: TRBD2
size: few
DNA: TGTGCCAGCGGTAGCGGGAGTTCGTACAATGAGCAGTTCTTC
CDR3: CASGSGSSYNEQFF

J: TRBJ2-2
V: TRBV7-2
D: -
size: few
DNA: TGTGCCAGCAGCATTTCGACCGGGGAGCTGTTTTTT
CDR3: CASSISTGELFF

J: TRBJ2-3
V: TRBV7-2
D: TRBD1
size: many
DNA: TGTGCCAGCAGCACCCGGGCGCAGGGGGCTGATACGCAGTATTTT
CDR3: CASSTRAQGADTQYF

J: TRBJ1-1
V: TRBV7-2
D: TRBD1
size: many
DNA: TGTGCCAGCAGCCCCCGACAGGGAGACACTGAAGCTTTCTTT
CDR3: CASSPRQGDTEAFF

J: TRBJ2-2
V: TRBV12-3/TRBV12-4
D: -
size: few
DNA: TGTGCCAGCCGACGGACAGCCCCGAACACCGGGGAGCTGTTTTTT
CDR3: CASRRTAPNTGELFF

J: TRBJ2-1
V: TRBV6-8
D: -
size: -
DNA: TGTGCCACCCGCGGACAGCTTAACAATGAGCAGTTCTTC
CDR3: CATRGQLNNEQFF

J: TRBJ1-6
V: TRBV4-1
D: -
size: -
DNA: TGCGCCAGCAGCCAAGAGCAGGCGTATAATTCACCCCTCCACTTT
CDR3: CASSQEQAYNSPLHF

J: TRBJ2-2
V: TRBV4-2
D: -
size: few
DNA: TGTGCCAGCAGCCAAGCCGTAGGCAGCCACACCGGGGAGCTGTTTTTT
CDR3: CASSQAVGSHTGELFF

J: TRBJ2-1
V: TRBV11-2
D: -
size: -
DNA: TGTGCCAGCAGCTTTTTGGGGGTTTCCTACAATGAGCAGTTCTTC
CDR3: CASSFLGVSYNEQFF

J: TRBJ2-2
V: TRBV19
D: -
size: -
DNA: TGTGCCAGTACCCTGATTGGACAGAGCACCGGGGAGCTGTTTTTT
CDR3: CASTLIGQSTGELFF

J: TRBJ1-1
V: TRBV6-1
D: -
size: -
DNA: TGTGCCAGCAGTGTGGAGGGGAAATGGTCTGAAGCTTTCTTT
CDR3: CASSVEGKWSEAFF

J: TRBJ2-4
V: TRBV6-6
D: -
size: -
DNA: TGTGCCAGCAGACCACGCCCCCCGGGGGCGCAGGTAGCCAAAAACATTCAGTACTTC
CDR3: CASRPRPPGAQVAKNIQYF

J: TRBJ2-1
V: TRBV28
D: -
size: -
DNA: TGTGCCAGCAGTTTATGGGTGACTAGTACTGACAATGAGCAGTTCTTC
CDR3: CASSLWVTSTDNEQFF

J: TRBJ2-7
V: TRBV19
D: -
size: -
DNA: TGTGCCAGTAGTCCCGTCAGGCTCTCAAGCTACGAGCAGTACTTC
CDR3: CASSPVRLSSYEQYF

J: TRBJ1-1
V: TRBV7-8
D: -
size: -
DNA: TGTGCCAGCAGCTTACTTATGGTCACTGAAGCTTTCTTT
CDR3: CASSLLMVTEAFF

J: TRBJ1-3
V: TRBV12-3/TRBV12-4
D: TRBD1
size: many
DNA: TGTGCCAGCAGACCACCCCGGACAGGGCCCTCTGGAAACACCATATATTTT
CDR3: CASRPPRTGPSGNTIYF

J: TRBJ1-1
V: TRBV6-5
D: -
size: few
DNA: TGTGCCAGCAGTTACTCGGCGGTAATGAACACTGAAGCTTTCTTT
CDR3: CASSYSAVMNTEAFF

J: TRBJ2-5
V: TRBV7-2
D: TRBD2
size: few
DNA: TGTGCCAGCAGCTCCATAGCGGGAGGGAACTTGGGGACCCAGTACTTC
CDR3: CASSSIAGGNLGTQYF

J: TRBJ1-1
V: TRBV12-5
D: -
size: few
DNA: TGTGCTAGTGGAATTCAAGAGAACACTGAAGCTTTCTTT
CDR3: CASGIQENTEAFF

J: TRBJ1-4
V: TRBV5-1
D: -
size: -
DNA: TGCGCCAGCAGCTCGACAGTAAATGAAAAACTGTTTTTT
CDR3: CASSSTVNEKLFF

J: TRBJ2-3
V: TRBV20-1
D: TRBD1
size: -
DNA: TGCAGTGCTAGGACAGGGGGCGCAGATACGCAGTATTTT
CDR3: CSARTGGADTQYF

J: TRBJ1-1
V: TRBV29-1
D: -
size: -
DNA: TGCAGCGTTGGAGGGGGTGCGGGCGCGGTGACTGAAGCTTTCTTT
CDR3: CSVGGGAGAVTEAFF

J: TRBJ2-5
V: TRBV6-2/TRBV6-3
D: TRBD1
size: -
DNA: TGTGCCAGCAGTTACACGCCGGGAGGACAGGGGTCATGGACCCAGTACTTC
CDR3: CASSYTPGGQGSWTQYF

J: TRBJ2-3
V: TRBV4-3
D: TRBD2
size: -
DNA: TGCGCCAGCAGCCAGAGCGGGAGTCGGACAGATACGCAGTATTTT
CDR3: CASSQSGSRTDTQYF

J: TRBJ1-4
V: TRBV7-2
D: -
size: few
DNA: TGTGCCAGCAGCTTAGGGTATTATCCGGGAAGGATCAATGAAAAACTGTTTTTT
CDR3: CASSLGYYPGRINEKLFF

J: TRBJ1-1
V: TRBV27
D: -
size: -
DNA: TGTGCCAGCAGGCTAATAAAGGGGAACACTGAAGCTTTCTTT
CDR3: CASRLIKGNTEAFF

J: TRBJ2-2
V: TRBV24-1
D: -
size: few
DNA: TGTGCCACCAGTGACCGCGGGCGAGGATACACCGGGGAGCTGTTTTTT
CDR3: CATSDRGRGYTGELFF

J: TRBJ2-3
V: TRBV10-3
D: -
size: many
DNA: TGTGCCATCAGTGGGGACTCAGTCACAGATACGCAGTATTTT
CDR3: CAISGDSVTDTQYF